The clone carrying this T cell receptor beta chain showed up just a few times. The target antigen is unknown. These data are taken from a study of T-cell memory formation after mild COVID-19. Background on the study: The two donors had largely donor-specific TCR clusters.

Study-wide results and caveats: Contracting CD8+ clones were enriched in EMRA, CD4+ mainly in CM and EM. Day 37-peaking second-wave clones had unconfirmed SARS-CoV-2 specificity.

TCRdb analysed the 5' RACE reads with MiXCR anew, one entry per CDR3 protein. Here the sample spans fewer than 650,000 distinct CDR3 sequences, less than 25% being singletons. The sample comprised PBMCs or a T cell subset sorted from them (not recorded which). The TCR originated in an adult woman who had mild COVID-19 (a few samples of this study predate the infection). Cell type and time point are not known.

The CDR3 spells CASSLDYWDSRFETSTDTQYF. In nucleotides, the CDR3 is TGTGCCAGCAGCTTAGACTATTGGGACAGCCGCTTTGAAACTAGCACAGATACGCAGTATTTT. J is TRBJ2-3 and V is TRBV7-2; 7 bases match TRBD1. CDR1 SGHTA and CDR2 FQGNSA come from the germline V gene. The CDR3 consists of 21 residues. V gave up 1 base and J gave up 0 bases; unmatched junction bases: 19.